A single sample is the source of the 12 T cell receptor beta chains below, sequenced in a study of chemoradiotherapy in HPV16-positive cancers. Profiling relied on immunoSEQ multiplex PCR, and the TCRdb table lists in-frame clones only, not all of them. The table records several thousand clones, around 90% of them present only once. Sampling was carried out from a patient who underwent chemoradiotherapy. The receptor set was obtained from a human donor with HPV-associated anogenital cancer.

The chain is built from TRBV25-1 and TRBJ1-6; the D gene is possibly TRBD1 (6 bases). Trimming shortened V by 6 bases and J by 4 bases, and 10 bases separated the two germline ends. Germline CDR1 MGHDK, CDR2 SYGVNS. This CDR3 has 14 amino acids. The CDR3 reads CASSRTAYNSPLHF. CDR3 nucleotides: TGTGCCAGCAGCCGGACAGCTTATAATTCACCCCTCCACTTT.

The chain recombines TRBV9 with TRBJ2-7; D gene ambiguous. Trimming removed 4 bases from V and 3 bases from J, with 20 bases in between. The CDR3 is 16 residues long. CDR1 and CDR2 from the germline V gene are SGDLS and YYNGEE. CDR3 coding DNA: TGTGCCAGCAGCCCGAGCTCTAAAATCCAATTCTACGAGCAGTACTTC. Encoded protein: CASSPSSKIQFYEQYF. The whole variable domain, filled in from reference TRBV9 and TRBJ2-7, reads DSGVTQTPKHLITATGQRVTLRCSPRSGDLSVYWYQQSLDQGLQFLIQYYNGEERAKGNILERFSAQQFPDLHSELNLSSLELGDSALYFCASSPSSKIQFYEQYFGPGTRLTVT.

The V and J genes are TRBV6-1 and TRBJ1-2, with D unresolved. V was clipped by 3 bases and J by 1 base, with 6 bases between them. The germline gives CDR1 MNHNS, CDR2 SASEGT. The CDR3 has 13 amino acids. CDR3 in amino acids: CASSERRNYGYTF. CDR3 coding DNA: TGTGCCAGCAGTGAGCGACGTAACTATGGCTACACCTTC.

This clone was observed a single time. The chain uses TRBV5-4 and TRBJ2-3; TRBD2 aligns across 13 bases. Germline CDR1 is SGHNT and CDR2 is YYREEE (reference sequence). Trimming at V came to 6 bases and at J to 0 bases, leaving 13 bases not matched to a gene. The CDR3 consists of 19 residues. Here the CDR3 reads CASTLRRTSGGLSTDTQYF. Here the CDR3 DNA reads TGTGCCAGCACCCTTCGGCGGACTAGCGGGGGCCTTAGCACAGATACGCAGTATTTT. Drawing the rest from reference TRBV5-4 and TRBJ2-3, the complete variable domain is ETGVTQSPTHLIKTRGQQVTLRCSSQSGHNTVSWYQQALGQGPQFIFQYYREEENGRGNFPPRFSGLQFPNYSSELNVNALELDDSALYLCASTLRRTSGGLSTDTQYFGPGTRLTVL.

This chain joins TRBV18 and TRBJ1-1; D gene unclear. Germline lookup yields CDR1 KGHSH and CDR2 LQKENI. V gave up 2 bases and J gave up 5 bases, with 9 bases separating them. The CDR3 consists of 13 residues. Here the CDR3 DNA reads TGTGCCAGCTCACCAGAAGGGCGGACTGAAGCTTTCTTT. It codes for CASSPEGRTEAFF.

The genes are TRBV27 and TRBJ1-2; 12 positions match TRBD1. Germline V gene data show CDR1 as MNHEY and CDR2 as SMNVEV (reference sequence). J lost 6 bases, V lost 5 bases, and 13 bases had no gene match. The CDR3 contains 17 residues. The CDR3 nucleotides read TGTGCCAGCAGTGTCGGTCCGGGACAGGGGGCGCGCAATGGCTACACCTTC. It yields the protein CASSVGPGQGARNGYTF.

This CDR3 reads CATSRDRPSPGKLFF. The CDR3 region has the DNA TGTGCCACCAGCAGAGATAGGCCGAGCCCCGGGAAACTGTTTTTT. The chain joins TRBV15 to TRBJ1-4, with no clear D. Germline V lookup: CDR1 LNHNV, CDR2 YYDKDF (reference sequence). The V and J ends lost 0 bases and 11 bases respectively, with 16 bases between them. The CDR3 runs to 15 residues.

The CDR3 is CASSQEARNEQFF. In DNA form, the CDR3 reads TGTGCCAGCAGCCAAGAAGCCAGGAATGAGCAGTTCTTC. The rearrangement links TRBV4-2 to TRBJ2-1; D uncertain. Trimming stripped 0 bases from V and 7 bases from J, with 7 bases between. CDR3 length: 13 amino acids. Germline assignment: CDR1 LGHNA and CDR2 YNFKEQ.

This sequence joins TRBV9 and TRBJ2-2; a possible D gene is TRBD1 (5 bases). The CDR3 is 12 amino acids. Trimming stripped 0 bases from V and 8 bases from J, with 5 bases between. Per germline, CDR1 SGDLS and CDR2 YYNGEE. Here the CDR3 reads CASSVEGGELFF. DNA for the CDR3: TGTGCCAGCAGCGTAGAGGGGGGGGAGCTGTTTTTT.

CDR3 nucleotide sequence: TGTGCCAGCACCCCCGGCGGTGAGACCCAGTACTTC. It codes for CASTPGGETQYF. The chain couples TRBV5-4 to TRBJ2-5; D gene unclear. V was trimmed by 6 bases and J by 5 bases, leaving 11 bases between them. CDR1 and CDR2 from the germline V gene are SGHNT and YYREEE (reference sequence). The CDR3 contains 12 residues.

The rearrangement joins TRBV19 to TRBJ1-2, with 8 bases identical to TRBD1. V was pared by 5 bases and J by 4 bases, with 12 bases of the junction left unmatched. The CDR3 is 16 residues long. Per the germline V gene, CDR1 is LNHDA and CDR2 is SQIVND (reference sequence). CDR3 residues: CASSPSRTGKGYGYTF. CDR3 DNA sequence: TGTGCCAGTAGTCCGTCCCGGACAGGGAAGGGCTATGGCTACACCTTC.

CDR3 loop: CASSLEGVGGYTF. CDR3 DNA: TGCGCCAGCAGCTTGGAGGGAGTCGGTGGCTACACCTTC. J is TRBJ1-2 and V is TRBV5-1; D unclear. V gave up 0 bases and J gave up 7 bases, with 10 bases separating them. Looked up from germline, CDR1 is SGHRS and CDR2 is YFSETQ. This CDR3 spans 13 amino acids.